This T cell receptor (beta chain) stems from a study of OX40 agonist ivuxolimab in advanced cancers. Study in general: Patients were dosed intravenously with ivuxolimab at 0.01 to 10 mg/kg every 2 weeks. Prior anti-PD-1, anti-PD-L1 or anti-CTLA-4 therapy was allowed; 30% to 40% had some. General observations from the study: The study did not work out the antigen specificity of the expanded peripheral T cells.

As for this clone: Its target is not known.

Produced via immunoSEQ multiplex PCR; TCRdb's table is partial and in-frame only. In the table there are about 80,000 clones, around 87% of which are singletons. This specimen consisted of CD4+ or CD8+ T cells sorted from blood, obtained in a trial of the OX40 agonist ivuxolimab. The receptor's source is an adult with an advanced solid tumor such as melanoma, head and neck, liver or kidney cancer.

The CDR3 DNA reads TGCGCCAGCAGTGACGGAGGTGAAGCTTTCTTT. It is translated as CASSDGGEAFF. V gene TRBV10-2 combines with J gene TRBJ1-1; no definite D call. This CDR3 is 11 amino acids long. With 3 bases removed from V and 7 bases from J, the gap between germline ends came to 6 bases. The germline gives CDR1 WSHSY, CDR2 SAAADI.